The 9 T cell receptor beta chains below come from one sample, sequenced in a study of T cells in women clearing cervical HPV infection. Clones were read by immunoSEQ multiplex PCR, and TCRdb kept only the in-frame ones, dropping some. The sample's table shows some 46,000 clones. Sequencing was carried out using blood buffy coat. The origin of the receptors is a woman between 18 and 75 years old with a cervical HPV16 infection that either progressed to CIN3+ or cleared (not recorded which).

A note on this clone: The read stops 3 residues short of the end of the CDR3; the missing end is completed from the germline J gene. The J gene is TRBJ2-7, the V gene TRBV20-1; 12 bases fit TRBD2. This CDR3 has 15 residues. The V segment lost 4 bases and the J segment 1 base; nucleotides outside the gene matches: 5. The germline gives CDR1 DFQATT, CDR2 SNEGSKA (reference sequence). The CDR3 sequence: CSANGLAGLSYEQYF. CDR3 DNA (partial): TGCAGTGCTAACGGACTAGCGGGGCTGTCCTACGAG.

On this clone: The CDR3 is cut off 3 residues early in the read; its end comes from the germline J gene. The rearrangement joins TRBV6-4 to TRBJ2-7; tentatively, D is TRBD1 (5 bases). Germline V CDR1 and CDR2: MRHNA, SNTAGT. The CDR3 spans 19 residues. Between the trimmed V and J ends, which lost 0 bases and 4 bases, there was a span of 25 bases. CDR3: CASSDSAIIQALRIYEQYF. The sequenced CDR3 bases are TGTGCCAGCAGTGACTCGGCGATTATACAGGCCCTCCGGATTTACGAG.

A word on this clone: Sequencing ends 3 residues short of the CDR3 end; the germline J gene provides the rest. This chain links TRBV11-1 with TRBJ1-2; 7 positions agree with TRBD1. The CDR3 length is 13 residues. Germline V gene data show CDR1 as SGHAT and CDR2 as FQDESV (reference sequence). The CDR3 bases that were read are TGTGCCAGCAGCTTTGGGACAGCCTACGAC. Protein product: CASSFGTAYD. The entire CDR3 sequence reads CASSFGTAYDYTF.

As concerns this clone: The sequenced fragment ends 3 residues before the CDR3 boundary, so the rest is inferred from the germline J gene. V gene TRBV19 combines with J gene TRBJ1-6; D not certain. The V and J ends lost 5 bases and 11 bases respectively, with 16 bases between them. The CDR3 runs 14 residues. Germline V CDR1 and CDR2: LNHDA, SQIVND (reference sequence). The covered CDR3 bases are TGTGCCAGTAGTCGGGCGGGCGTCGAGACACCC. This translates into CASSRAGVETP. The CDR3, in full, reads CASSRAGVETPLHF.

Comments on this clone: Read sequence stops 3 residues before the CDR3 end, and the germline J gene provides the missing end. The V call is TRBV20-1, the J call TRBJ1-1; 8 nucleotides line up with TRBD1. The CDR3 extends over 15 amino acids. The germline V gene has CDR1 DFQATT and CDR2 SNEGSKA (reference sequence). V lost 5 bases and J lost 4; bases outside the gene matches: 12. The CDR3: CSAAGGGMVSTEAFF. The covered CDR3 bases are TGCAGTGCTGCAGGGGGCGGTATGGTATCCACTGAA.

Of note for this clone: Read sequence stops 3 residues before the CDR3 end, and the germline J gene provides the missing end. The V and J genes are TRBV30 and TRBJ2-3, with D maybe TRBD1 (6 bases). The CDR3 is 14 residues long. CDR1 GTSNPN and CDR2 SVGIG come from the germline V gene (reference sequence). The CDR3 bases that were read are TGTGCCTGGAGCTTAACAGGGTACAATCAGCCG. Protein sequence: CAWSLTGYNQP. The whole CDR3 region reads CAWSLTGYNQPQYF. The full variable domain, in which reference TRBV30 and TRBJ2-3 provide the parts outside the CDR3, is SQTIHQWPATLVQPVGSPLSLECTVEGTSNPNLYWYRQAAGRGLQLLFYSVGIGQISSEVPQNLSASRPQDRQFILSSKKLLLSDSGFYLCAWSLTGYNQPQYFGPGTRLTVL.

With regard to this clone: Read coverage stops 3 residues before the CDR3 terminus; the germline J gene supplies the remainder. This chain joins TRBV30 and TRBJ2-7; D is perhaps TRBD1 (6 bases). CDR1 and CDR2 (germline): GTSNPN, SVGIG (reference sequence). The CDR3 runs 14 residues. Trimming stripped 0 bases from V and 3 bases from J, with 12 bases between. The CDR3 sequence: CAWSVTRGRYEQYF. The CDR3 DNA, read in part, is TGTGCCTGGAGTGTAACCAGGGGTCGCTACGAG.

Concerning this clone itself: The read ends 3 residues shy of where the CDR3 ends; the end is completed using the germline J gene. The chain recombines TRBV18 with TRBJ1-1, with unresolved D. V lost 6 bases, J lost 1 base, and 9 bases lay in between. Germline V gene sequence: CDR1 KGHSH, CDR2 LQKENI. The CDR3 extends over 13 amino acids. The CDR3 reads CASSRGQNTEAFF. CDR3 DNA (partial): TGTGCCAGCTCCCGTGGGCAGAACACTGAA. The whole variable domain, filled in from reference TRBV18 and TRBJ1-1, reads NAGVMQNPRHLVRRRGQEARLRCSPMKGHSHVYWYRQLPEEGLKFMVYLQKENIIDESGMPKERFSAEFPKEGPSILRIQQVVRGDSAAYFCASSRGQNTEAFFGQGTRLTVV.

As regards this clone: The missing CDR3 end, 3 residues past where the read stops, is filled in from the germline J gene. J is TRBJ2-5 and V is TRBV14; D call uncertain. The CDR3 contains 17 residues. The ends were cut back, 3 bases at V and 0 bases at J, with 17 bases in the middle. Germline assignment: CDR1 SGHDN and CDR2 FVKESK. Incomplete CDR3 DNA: TGTGCCAGCAGCCATTGGGCCGGCAGGAGCTACCAAGAGACC. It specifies CASSHWAGRSYQET. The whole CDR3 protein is CASSHWAGRSYQETQYF.